The T cell receptor beta chain under discussion was sequenced for a study of blood T cell repertoires in COVID-19. Turning to the study itself: The origin of the acute and convalescent COVID-19 samples was the United States, Italy and Spain. Sources were T cells, B-cell-depleted T cells, or PBMCs; the material itself was cDNA or gDNA.

From germline, CDR1 is LGHNA and CDR2 YNFKEQ. Trimming cost V 8 bases and J 3 bases; bases outside gene matches: 10. The CDR3 is 15 residues long. Some clones are missing from TCRdb's copy, which holds only in-frame ones; the method was immunoSEQ multiplex PCR. Found here are around 330,000 clones, around 90% of them singletons; the top ten hold approximately 5.2%. Recruits, aged about 18 to 89 years, lived in 24 US areas. Resolution of symptoms, clearance, or two negative PCRs was present in recovered Cohort 3 donors. The sequence was obtained from a man in his sixties who had recovered from COVID-19. Sequenced input: PBMCs or T cells enriched from blood (not recorded which). V gene TRBV4-2 combines with J gene TRBJ2-1, with 7 bases fitting TRBD1. This chain's CDR3 is CASRLARDSYNEQFF. The CDR3 nucleotides read TGTGCCAGCCGCTTGGCTCGGGACAGCTACAATGAGCAGTTCTTC.